What follows are 4 T cell receptor beta chains derived from one specimen sequenced in a study of CD8+ T cells in alopecia areata. Investigators isolated RNA and reverse transcribed it into cDNA to act as the sequencing template. The table came from immunoSEQ multiplex PCR; TCRdb's copy has only in-frame clones and leaves some out. The repertoire holds about 150,000 clones, with around half as singletons. The sequencing here drew on CD8+ T cells sorted from blood, taken at week 0. The receptors derive from a human donor with alopecia areata.

CDR3 sequence (DNA): TGTGCCAGCTCATCCTCGACTACCGATTCATACGAGCAGTACTTC. It translates to CASSSSTTDSYEQYF. This rearrangement joins TRBV18 to TRBJ2-7; the D gene is possibly TRBD2 (5 bases). V lost 5 bases and J 4 bases, leaving 18 bases between the germline ends. Germline values: CDR1 KGHSH, CDR2 LQKENI. The CDR3 is 15 residues long.

The J gene is TRBJ2-7, the V gene TRBV19, with 8 bases that match TRBD2. The CDR3 has 14 residues. The germline CDR1 and CDR2 sequences are LNHDA and SQIVND (reference sequence). The junction had 8 bases not matched to a gene; V was cut back by 5 bases and J by 5 bases. The chain's CDR3 is CASSPRGGNDEQYF. The CDR3 coding sequence is TGTGCCAGTAGTCCCCGGGGGGGGAATGACGAGCAGTACTTC.

This chain uses TRBV4-1 with TRBJ1-2; D ambiguous. The CDR3 loop spans 15 amino acids. The ends were cut back, 1 base at V and 4 bases at J, with 13 bases in the middle. Germline CDR1 is MGHRA and CDR2 is YSYEKL. The CDR3 sequence: CASSQVETPGYGYTF. For the CDR3, the DNA is TGCGCCAGCAGCCAAGTTGAAACTCCTGGCTATGGCTACACCTTC.

The rearrangement links TRBV7-2 to TRBJ2-7; D gene ambiguous. This CDR3 is 13 amino acids long. V was cut by 5 bases and J by 2 bases, with 10 bases left in between. The germline CDR1 and CDR2 sequences are SGHTA and FQGNSA. Here the CDR3 DNA reads TGTGCCAGCAGCACTTACGTCCCCTACGAGCAGTACTTC. This codes for CASSTYVPYEQYF.